This T cell receptor (beta chain) was sequenced for a study of blood T cell repertoires in COVID-19. Study-level information: There were acute and convalescent COVID-19 samples, and they came from the United States, Italy and Spain. PBMCs, B-cell-depleted T cells, or T cells provided the cDNA or gDNA that made up the material.

Germline-derived CDR1 and CDR2 are SNHLY and FYNNEI. V shed 6 bases, J shed 4 bases, and the junction held 8 bases outside the gene matches. The CDR3 contains 15 residues. Authors' analysis steps: Estimated nucleated cell counts came from reference gene primer amplification. Sequencing was performed with immunoSEQ multiplex PCR; in TCRdb, only in-frame clones are kept and a portion is missing. The D gene and trimming were derived from the DNA, and the V and J assignments and clone size from that table. The sample holds 210,000 or so clones; approximately 80% are singletons and the top ten take approximately 18%.

The rearrangement links TRBV2 to TRBJ2-3, with 9 nucleotides matching TRBD2. The material sequenced was peripheral blood. This receptor was identified in a woman older than 75 with active or convalescent COVID-19. The CDR3 coding sequence is TGTGCCAGCAGCGACGGGACTAGCATTTCAGATACGCAGTATTTT. It yields the protein CASSDGTSISDTQYF. The whole variable domain, remainder taken from reference TRBV2 and TRBJ2-3, is EPEVTQTPSHQVTQMGQEVILRCVPISNHLYFYWYRQILGQKVEFLVSFYNNEISEKSEIFDDQFSVERPDGSNFTLKIRSTKLEDSAMYFCASSDGTSISDTQYFGPGTRLTVL.